The 21 T cell receptor beta chains listed next were all sequenced from one sample in a study of cytomegalovirus exposure and HLA in healthy donors. PCR amplification relied on 60 Vbeta primers (plus 13 Jbeta primers). Data came from immunoSEQ multiplex PCR; TCRdb stores just in-frame clones and leaves some out. This table holds 150,000 to 200,000 clones, around 83% found once. The sample taken for sequencing was PBMCs. These receptors came from a middle-aged man in good health and CMV-seropositive.

This clone was counted a few times. The rearrangement uses TRBV6-5 and TRBJ2-2, with a tentative D call TRBD2 (7 bases). The V and J ends lost 2 bases and 4 bases respectively, with 14 bases between them. The CDR3 consists of 16 residues. Germline V CDR1 and CDR2: MNHEY, SVGAGI. The CDR3 nucleotides are TGTGCCAGCAGTTACCCCCGGGGGGCGTCCACCGGGGAGCTGTTTTTT. It is translated as CASSYPRGASTGELFF.

This clone was recorded once. This chain uses TRBV28 with TRBJ2-1, with TRBD2 as a possible D gene (5 bases). Between the trimmed V and J ends, which lost 1 base and 3 bases, there was a span of 10 bases. The CDR3 spans 15 residues. Germline loops: CDR1 MDHEN, CDR2 SYDVKM. The CDR3 DNA is TGTGCCAGCAGTTTATATGACCGGGACTACAATGAGCAGTTCTTC. Translated, it gives CASSLYDRDYNEQFF.

As regards this clone: This CDR3 is also generated by other DNA sequences in the sample. V usage is TRBV9 and J usage is TRBJ2-3; D might be TRBD2 (5 bases). The CDR3 contains 13 residues. The V end was cut by 7 bases, the J end by 6 bases, with 15 bases between. The germline CDR1 and CDR2 sequences are SGDLS and YYNGEE. This CDR3 reads CASGRSGLDTQYF. CDR3 coding DNA: TGTGCCAGCGGCCGATCAGGACTTGATACGCAGTATTTT.

This chain connects TRBV27 to TRBJ2-1; the match to TRBD2 covers 12 bases. This CDR3 region has 17 residues. The junction had 11 bases not matched to a gene; V was cut back by 3 bases and J by 8 bases. CDR1 and CDR2 from the germline V gene are MNHEY and SMNVEV (reference sequence). The CDR3 protein is CASSFTRLAGVVHEQFF. In nucleotides, the CDR3 is TGTGCCAGCAGTTTTACCCGACTAGCGGGAGTGGTTCATGAGCAGTTCTTC.

V gene TRBV5-1 combines with J gene TRBJ2-1; 9 bases are shared with TRBD2. Per the germline V gene, CDR1 is SGHRS and CDR2 is YFSETQ. V lost 4 bases to trimming and J lost 9 bases; unmatched junction nucleotides: 14. This CDR3 is 16 amino acids long. The CDR3 sequence is CASSVDGAGGSREQFF. For the CDR3, the DNA is TGCGCCAGCAGCGTTGATGGGGCGGGAGGGTCACGTGAGCAGTTCTTC.

V and J are TRBV5-1 and TRBJ1-5, with 7 nucleotides matching TRBD1. The CDR3 has 16 amino acids. CDR1 is SGHRS and CDR2 is YFSETQ in the germline V gene. V dropped 0 bases and J dropped 3; count of bases not matched to a gene: 6. CDR3 protein: CASSLDPGQTNQPQHF. Here the CDR3 DNA reads TGCGCCAGCAGCTTGGACCCGGGACAGACCAATCAGCCCCAGCATTTT.

The chain has TRBV30 and TRBJ2-7; TRBD2 agrees at 10 bases. Germline V gene sequence: CDR1 GTSNPN, CDR2 SVGIG (reference sequence). Trimming removed 0 bases from V and 3 bases from J; junction bases left unmatched: 8. The CDR3 extends over 16 amino acids. CDR3 sequence reads: CAWSVRSGRAGYEQYF. The CDR3 nucleotides read TGTGCCTGGAGTGTACGAAGCGGGAGGGCCGGCTACGAGCAGTACTTC.

This chain uses TRBV7-2 with TRBJ2-3; tentatively, D is TRBD2 (6 bases). Germline CDR1 and CDR2: SGHTA and FQGNSA. The CDR3 is 14 amino acids. V gave up 1 base and J gave up 6 bases, with 11 bases separating them. CDR3 amino acids: CASSLGIGGDTQYF. The CDR3 DNA reads TGTGCCAGCAGCTTAGGGATAGGAGGGGATACGCAGTATTTT.

The rearrangement joins TRBV6-5 to TRBJ2-3, with 11 bases fitting TRBD2. Per germline, CDR1 MNHEY and CDR2 SVGAGI. CDR3 length: 16 amino acids. V gave up 0 bases and J gave up 4 bases; unmatched junction bases: 3. CDR3: CASSYSIAGGADTQYF. The CDR3 coding sequence is TGTGCCAGCAGTTACTCGATAGCGGGAGGGGCAGATACGCAGTATTTT.

This chain uses TRBV5-4 with TRBJ2-3, with a weak D call TRBD1 (6 bases). Germline V gene sequence: CDR1 SGHNT, CDR2 YYREEE (reference sequence). CDR3 length equals 14 residues. V gave up 4 bases and J gave up 5 bases, with 14 bases separating them. Here the CDR3 DNA reads TGTGCCAGCAGCATCGAAGGGGGAATAGATACGCAGTATTTT. Translating gives CASSIEGGIDTQYF.

This sequence joins TRBV5-1 and TRBJ1-5; 9 bases map to TRBD1. V lost 5 bases to trimming and J lost 5 bases; unmatched junction nucleotides: 5. Germline V gene data show CDR1 as SGHRS and CDR2 as YFSETQ. The CDR3 has 14 amino acids. CDR3 in DNA: TGCGCCAGCAGGCGAACAGGGGGCGATCAGCCCCAGCATTTT. Protein product: CASRRTGGDQPQHF.

On this clone itself: The identical CDR3 is also encoded by other nucleotide sequences in the sample. The chain carries TRBV9 and TRBJ2-1; TRBD2 matches at 10 bases. J lost 3 bases, V lost 2 bases, and 2 bases had no gene match. The CDR3 runs 15 residues. Germline lookup yields CDR1 SGDLS and CDR2 YYNGEE. CDR3 sequence (DNA): TGTGCCAGCAGCGTCACTAGCGGGAACTACAATGAGCAGTTCTTC. The encoded protein is CASSVTSGNYNEQFF.

The chain employs TRBV7-8 and TRBJ2-1, with D tentatively TRBD1 (6 bases). Germline CDR1 reads SGHVS; CDR2 reads FQNEAQ. V was clipped by 4 bases and J by 12 bases, with 16 bases between them. This CDR3 has 13 residues. The chain's CDR3 is CASSSRQVLGQFF. The CDR3 bases are TGTGCCAGCAGCTCCCGACAGGTTCTGGGGCAGTTCTTC.

The chain recombines TRBV10-3 with TRBJ2-3; 11 positions match TRBD2. The germline V gene has CDR1 ENHRY and CDR2 SYGVKD. V gave up 4 bases and J gave up 5 bases; unmatched junction bases: 2. CDR3 size: 14 residues. DNA for the CDR3: TGTGCCATCAGTGGACTAGCGGGAATAGATACGCAGTATTTT. It codes for CAISGLAGIDTQYF.

This chain links TRBV25-1 with TRBJ1-1, with D uncertain. The CDR3 totals 14 residues. CDR1 MGHDK and CDR2 SYGVNS come from the germline V gene. V was trimmed by 4 bases and J by 1 base, leaving 10 bases between them. The CDR3: CASSAPPGNTEAFF. As DNA, the CDR3 is TGTGCCAGCAGTGCCCCCCCCGGGAACACTGAAGCTTTCTTT.

V usage is TRBV5-1 and J usage is TRBJ1-1, with 9 bases identical to TRBD1. Looked up from germline, CDR1 is SGHRS and CDR2 is YFSETQ. The CDR3 contains 14 residues. V was clipped by 4 bases and J by 8 bases; unmatched bases: 9. CDR3 DNA: TGCGCCAGCAGCAAGACAGGGGGTTCATACGAAGCTTTCTTT. Translation gives CASSKTGGSYEAFF. The full variable domain, with the rest looked up from reference TRBV5-1 and TRBJ1-1, is KAGVTQTPRYLIKTRGQQVTLSCSPISGHRSVSWYQQTPGQGLQFLFEYFSETQRNKGNFPGRFSGRQFSNSRSEMNVSTLELGDSALYLCASSKTGGSYEAFFGQGTRLTVV.

The V and J genes are TRBV19 and TRBJ1-2; the D gene is possibly TRBD1 (6 bases). Germline values: CDR1 LNHDA, CDR2 SQIVND (reference sequence). V lost 8 bases and J lost 0, with 19 bases in between. The CDR3 has 16 residues. CDR3 region: CASSRTENKANYGYTF. The CDR3 DNA reads as TGTGCCAGTTCCAGGACAGAAAACAAAGCTAACTATGGCTACACCTTC. The full variable domain, with the rest looked up from reference TRBV19 and TRBJ1-2, is DGGITQSPKYLFRKEGQNVTLSCEQNLNHDAMYWYRQDPGQGLRLIYYSQIVNDFQKGDIAEGYSVSREKKESFPLTVTSAQKNPTAFYLCASSRTENKANYGYTFGSGTRLTVV.

CDR3 nucleotides: TGTGCCAGCTCACCACAACCGCCAGAACTAACCTACGAGCAGTACTTC. As protein: CASSPQPPELTYEQYF. This chain connects TRBV18 to TRBJ2-7; no clear D gene. Looked up from germline, CDR1 is KGHSH and CDR2 is LQKENI. The V end was cut by 1 base, the J end by 2 bases, with 15 bases between. CDR3 size: 16 residues.

This chain joins TRBV9 and TRBJ2-3, with TRBD2 matching 9 bases. The CDR3 loop spans 15 amino acids. Germline loops: CDR1 SGDLS, CDR2 YYNGEE. V lost 0 bases to trimming and J lost 8 bases; unmatched junction nucleotides: 7. CDR3 region: CASSVEAGGHGTQYF. DNA for the CDR3: TGTGCCAGCAGCGTAGAAGCGGGAGGTCACGGTACGCAGTATTTT.

This rearrangement joins TRBV6-5 to TRBJ2-5; no clear D gene. Looked up from germline, CDR1 is MNHEY and CDR2 is SVGAGI. CDR3 length: 12 amino acids. V lost 5 bases to trimming and J lost 5 bases, with 9 bases between them. CDR3 protein: CASSMTRETQYF. CDR3 nucleotide sequence: TGTGCCAGCAGTATGACCAGGGAGACCCAGTACTTC.

The CDR3 DNA reads as TGTGCCAGCGGTACATTGTCTCACTCTGGAAACACCATATATTTT. It yields the protein CASGTLSHSGNTIYF. The rearrangement links TRBV6-5 to TRBJ1-3; no clear D. The CDR3 contains 15 residues. Trimming left V 8 bases short and J 0 bases short, with 14 bases between. Germline V gene lookup returns CDR1 MNHEY and CDR2 SVGAGI.